This T cell receptor (beta chain) stems from a study of cytomegalovirus exposure and HLA in healthy donors. This clone was observed once. Its antigen is not known. This CDR3 region has 13 residues. Germline CDR1 SGHRS, CDR2 YFSETQ. V was cut by 0 bases and J by 5 bases, with 7 bases left in between. The primer mix had 60 Vbeta and 13 Jbeta primers. Using immunoSEQ multiplex PCR, the repertoire was profiled, and TCRdb retains in-frame clones only, with some absent. This sample yields 150,000 to 200,000 clones, of which 80% to 90% are seen a single time; around a tenth belongs to the top ten. Whole-study findings and limits: A previous analysis found most TCR beta V segments productive roughly 87% or roughly 30% of the time. What a later analysis reportedly showed was that an Asian-associated ancestry cluster had fewer N-insertions than the approximately 700-donor mean.

The sample comprised PBMCs. The clonotype originates from a young man in good health and CMV-seropositive. V gene TRBV5-1 combines with J gene TRBJ2-3, with D unresolved. CDR3 coding DNA: TGCGCCAGCAGCTTGGGTGGGCAAGATACGCAGTATTTT. Amino acid sequence: CASSLGGQDTQYF.